This T cell receptor beta chain came from a study of human T cells and chemical hapten exposure. TCRdb re-derived calls from the RACE reads in MiXCR, one entry per CDR3 protein. The data hold tens of thousands of distinct CDR3 sequences, with around an eighth observed a single time. As to time point: patch test 3, about 24 weeks after DPC sensitization. Noted treatment: therapeutic diphenylcyclopropenone sensitization with weekly scalp DPC. In this sample, this clonotype turned up many times. There are 14 residues in the CDR3. Trimming left V 10 bases short and J 3 bases short, with 16 bases between. The V gene's germline CDR1 is MRHNA and CDR2 SNTAGT.

The clonotype comes from a man aged 30 to 45 with alopecia areata. Some clones in this sample may be carry-over from other donors' samples. The rearrangement joins TRBV6-4 to TRBJ2-1; weak D call: TRBD2 (6 bases). The starting material was whole blood, obtained in connection with sensitization to the hapten diphenylcyclopropenone (DPC). DNA of the CDR3: TGTGCCAAATTACCGGGACTCCGCTACAATGAGCAGTTCTTC. As protein: CAKLPGLRYNEQFF.